The rows below give T cell receptor beta chains drawn from one sample of a study of regulatory T cells in long-lasting Graves disease. TCRdb analysed the multiplex PCR reads with MiXCR anew, one entry per CDR3 protein. This table has roughly 400,000 distinct CDR3 sequences, around 21% appearing once. Source: peripheral blood mononuclear cells (PBMCs), taken when the disease was refractory, from a patient treated with antithyroid drugs. These receptors were taken from a female donor with Graves disease. The CDR3 runs from the conserved cysteine through the conserved F or W. Each record gives: clone size, J gene, D gene, V gene, CDR3 DNA, CDR3 protein. A D gene is named only where the DNA matches it firmly. Clone size is shown for a subset of rows, as once, few, many or a class of expanded clone.

many	TRBJ2-5	TRBD2	TRBV29-1	TGCAGCGGCCAGCGGGAGGGCCGCGAGACCCAGTACTTC	CSGQREGRETQYF
many	TRBJ2-7	.	TRBV28	TGTGCCAGCACCTTCGAGGAGATAAGATACTCCTACGAGCAGTACTTC	CASTFEEIRYSYEQYF
few	TRBJ2-5	TRBD2	TRBV6-2/TRBV6-3	TGTGCCAGCAGTGAAGGTTCTAGCGGGACCAAAGAGACCCAGTACTTC	CASSEGSSGTKETQYF
once	TRBJ1-5	.	TRBV19	TGTGCCAGTAGGCAGGCAGGGGAAATTCAGCCCCAGCATTTT	CASRQAGEIQPQHF
many	TRBJ1-5	.	TRBV28	TGTGCCAGCAGTTTGACCTCCGGGCATCAGCCCCAGCATTTT	CASSLTSGHQPQHF
.	TRBJ2-4	TRBD1	TRBV5-1	TGCGCCAGCAGCACAGGGACAGATCTAGCCAAAAACATTCAGTACTTC	CASSTGTDLAKNIQYF
many	TRBJ2-7	.	TRBV7-2	TGTGCCAGCAGCGCAGTTGCCCACGAGCAGTACTTC	CASSAVAHEQYF
many	TRBJ2-5	TRBD1	TRBV12-3/TRBV12-4	TGTGCCAGCAGTTTAAATCGAGGGACAGGACAAGAGACCCAGTACTTC	CASSLNRGTGQETQYF
few	TRBJ2-7	.	TRBV29-1	TGCAGCGCCAGACCCCCAGGGGTCCCCTACGAGCAGTACTTC	CSARPPGVPYEQYF
few	TRBJ2-7	.	TRBV7-9	TGTGCCGGAGGGCCATCAGGCCCCTACGAGCAGTACTTC	CAGGPSGPYEQYF